This section outlines one T cell receptor (beta chain) sequence together with its context. The target antigen is unknown. This specimen comes from a study of response to subunit inactivated influenza vaccine. TCRdb itself ran the RT-PCR reads through MiXCR, one entry per CDR3 protein. Of around 480,000 distinct CDR3 sequences listed, roughly 9.7% are singletons. Germline CDR1 reads SGHRS; CDR2 reads YFSETQ. Trimming removed 0 bases at V and 1 base at J, with 12 bases between. The CDR3 loop spans 16 amino acids. Study findings and constraints: Authors proposed each seasonal influenza vaccination draws in few new T cells.

The clonotype comes from a man aged 50-60 years who received an inactivated influenza vaccine. This rearrangement joins TRBV5-1 to TRBJ2-3; possible D gene TRBD2, 5 bases. Sequencing used PBMCs from blood, obtained roughly 46 days after vaccination. CDR3 residues: CASSLGGPVGTDTQYF. As DNA, the CDR3 is TGCGCCAGCAGCTTGGGCGGGCCAGTGGGCACAGATACGCAGTATTTT.